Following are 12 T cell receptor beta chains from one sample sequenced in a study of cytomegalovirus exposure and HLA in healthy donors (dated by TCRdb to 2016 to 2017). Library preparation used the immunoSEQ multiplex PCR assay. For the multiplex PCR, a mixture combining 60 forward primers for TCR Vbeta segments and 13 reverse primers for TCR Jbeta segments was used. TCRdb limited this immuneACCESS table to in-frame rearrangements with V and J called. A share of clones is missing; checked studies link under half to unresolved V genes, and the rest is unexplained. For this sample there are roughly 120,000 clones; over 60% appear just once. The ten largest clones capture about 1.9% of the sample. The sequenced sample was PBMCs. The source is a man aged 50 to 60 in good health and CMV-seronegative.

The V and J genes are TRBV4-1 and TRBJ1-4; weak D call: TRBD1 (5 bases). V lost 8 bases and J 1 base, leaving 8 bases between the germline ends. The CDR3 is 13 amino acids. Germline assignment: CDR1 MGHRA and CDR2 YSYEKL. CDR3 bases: TGCGCCAGCGCAGGGCAAACTAATGAAAAACTGTTTTTT. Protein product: CASAGQTNEKLFF.

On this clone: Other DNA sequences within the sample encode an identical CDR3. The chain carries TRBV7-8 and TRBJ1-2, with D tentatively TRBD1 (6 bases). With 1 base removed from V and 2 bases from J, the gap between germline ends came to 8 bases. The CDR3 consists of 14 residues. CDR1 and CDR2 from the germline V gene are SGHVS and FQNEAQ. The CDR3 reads CASSLGTENYGYTF. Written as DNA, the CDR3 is TGTGCCAGCAGCTTAGGGACAGAAAACTATGGCTACACCTTC.

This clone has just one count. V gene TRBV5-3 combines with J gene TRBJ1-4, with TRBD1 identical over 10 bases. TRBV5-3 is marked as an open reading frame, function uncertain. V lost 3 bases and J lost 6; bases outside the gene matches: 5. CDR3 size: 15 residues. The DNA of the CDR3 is TGTGCCAGAAGCTCTGACAGGGGGCAGGATGAAAAACTGTTTTTT. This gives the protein CARSSDRGQDEKLFF.

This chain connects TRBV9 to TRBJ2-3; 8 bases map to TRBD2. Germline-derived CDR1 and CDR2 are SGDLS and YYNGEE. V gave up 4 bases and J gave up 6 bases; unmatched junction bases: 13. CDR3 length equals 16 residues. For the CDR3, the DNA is TGTGCCAGCAGCTCCGAAGCGGGGGCTACTTGGGATACGCAGTATTTT. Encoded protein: CASSSEAGATWDTQYF.

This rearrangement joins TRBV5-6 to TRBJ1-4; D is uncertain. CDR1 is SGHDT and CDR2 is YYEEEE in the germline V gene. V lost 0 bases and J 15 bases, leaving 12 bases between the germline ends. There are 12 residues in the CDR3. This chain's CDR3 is CASSLGAGKMFF. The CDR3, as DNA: TGTGCCAGCAGCTTGGGTGCCGGGAAGATGTTTTTT. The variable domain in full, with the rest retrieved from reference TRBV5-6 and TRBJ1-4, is DAGVTQSPTHLIKTRGQQVTLRCSPKSGHDTVSWYQQALGQGPQFIFQYYEEEERQRGNFPDRFSGHQFPNYSSELNVNALLLGDSALYLCASSLGAGKMFFGSGTQLSVL.

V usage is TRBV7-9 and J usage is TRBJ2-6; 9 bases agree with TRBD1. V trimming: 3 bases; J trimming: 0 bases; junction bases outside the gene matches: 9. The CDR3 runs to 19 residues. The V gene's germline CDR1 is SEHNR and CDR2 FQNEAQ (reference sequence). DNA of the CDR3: TGTGCCAGCAGCTTGGGGACAGGGCATTCCTCCTCTGGGGCCAACGTCCTGACTTTC. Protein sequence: CASSLGTGHSSSGANVLTF. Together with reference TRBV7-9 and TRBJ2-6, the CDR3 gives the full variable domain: DTGVSQNPRHKITKRGQNVTFRCDPISEHNRLYWYRQTLGQGPEFLTYFQNEAQLEKSRLLSDRFSAERPKGSFSTLEIQRTEQGDSAMYLCASSLGTGHSSSGANVLTFGAGSRLTVL.

The CDR3 DNA sequence: TGTGCCAGCAGCCAAGGGGAGGGTGGGGGCACTGAAGCTTTCTTT. Translation gives CASSQGEGGGTEAFF. The rearrangement joins TRBV4-2 to TRBJ1-1, with D perhaps matching TRBD1 (5 bases). The CDR3 has 15 residues. Germline loops: CDR1 LGHNA, CDR2 YNFKEQ. V was shortened by 1 base and J by 4 bases, with 13 bases between the two germline ends.

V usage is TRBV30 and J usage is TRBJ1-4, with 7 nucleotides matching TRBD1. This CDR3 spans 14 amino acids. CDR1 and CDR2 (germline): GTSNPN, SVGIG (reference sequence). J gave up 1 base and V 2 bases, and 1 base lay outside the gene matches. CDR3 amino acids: CAWSRQGTNEKLFF. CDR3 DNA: TGTGCCTGGAGTCGACAGGGAACTAATGAAAAACTGTTTTTT.

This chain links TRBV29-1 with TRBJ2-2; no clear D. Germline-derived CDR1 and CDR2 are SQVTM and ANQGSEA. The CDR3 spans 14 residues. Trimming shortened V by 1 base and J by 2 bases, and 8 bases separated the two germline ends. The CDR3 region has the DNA TGCAGCGTTGAAGTCCCAGATAACACCGGGGAGCTGTTTTTT. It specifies CSVEVPDNTGELFF.

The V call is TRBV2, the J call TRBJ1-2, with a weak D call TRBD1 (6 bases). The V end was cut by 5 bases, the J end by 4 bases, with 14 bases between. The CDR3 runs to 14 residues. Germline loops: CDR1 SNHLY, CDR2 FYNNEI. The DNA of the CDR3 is TGTGCCAGCAGTCTCTTACAGGGACCCTATGGCTACACCTTC. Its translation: CASSLLQGPYGYTF.

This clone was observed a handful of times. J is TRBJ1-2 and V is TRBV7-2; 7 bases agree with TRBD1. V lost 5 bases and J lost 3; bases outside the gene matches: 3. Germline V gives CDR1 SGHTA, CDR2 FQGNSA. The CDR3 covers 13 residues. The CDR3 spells CASSPGTDYGYTF. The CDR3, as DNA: TGTGCCAGCAGCCCCGGGACAGACTATGGCTACACCTTC.

This chain's CDR3 is CASSYVGRGYEQYF. The CDR3 coding sequence is TGTGCCAGCAGTTACGTGGGAAGGGGCTACGAGCAGTACTTC. J is TRBJ2-7 and V is TRBV6-5; tentatively, D is TRBD1 (5 bases). The CDR3 has 14 amino acids. Germline V gene data show CDR1 as MNHEY and CDR2 as SVGAGI. The V end was cut by 2 bases, the J end by 3 bases, with 11 bases between.